Presented here are 19 T cell receptor beta chains from one specimen sequenced in a study of siplizumab effects on memory and regulatory T cells. TCRdb's copy holds only in-frame clones and misses some; the assay was immunoSEQ multiplex PCR. The table lists tens of thousands of clones, roughly 87% of them singletons. Sequenced: Tregs sorted from blood. The receptors come from a human donor in good health.

The V gene is TRBV20-1, the J gene TRBJ1-2; perhaps TRBD1 as D (6 bases). With 5 bases removed from V and 6 bases from J, the gap between germline ends came to 10 bases. Germline V lookup: CDR1 DFQATT, CDR2 SNEGSKA (reference sequence). CDR3 length: 11 amino acids. The DNA for the CDR3 is TGCAGTGCTCTCAGGGGCCATGGCTACACCTTC. Translating gives CSALRGHGYTF.

The chain joins TRBV28 to TRBJ1-2; D call uncertain. Deletions cut 6 bases from V and 0 bases from J, with 2 bases between. CDR3 size: 11 residues. Germline values: CDR1 MDHEN, CDR2 SYDVKM. The DNA of the CDR3 is TGTGCCAGCAGCTCTAACTATGGCTACACCTTC. Amino acids: CASSSNYGYTF.

The rearrangement uses TRBV7-9 and TRBJ1-3; TRBD1 matches 8 bases. The length of the CDR3 is 17 residues. Germline CDR1 SEHNR, CDR2 FQNEAQ (reference sequence). J lost 5 bases, V lost 5 bases, and 14 bases had no gene match. In DNA form, the CDR3 reads TGTGCCAGCAGCCGAAGATCGGGACAGGCCCTCCGAAACACCATATATTTT. Protein product: CASSRRSGQALRNTIYF.

The gene calls are TRBV12-5 and TRBJ2-1; possibly TRBD2 for D (5 bases). Germline CDR1 reads LGHNT; CDR2 reads FRNRAP. V was shortened by 6 bases and J by 0 bases, with 12 bases between the two germline ends. The CDR3 contains 15 residues. CDR3 nucleotide sequence: TGTGCTAGTGGCCCTGACACTAGCTCCTACAATGAGCAGTTCTTC. Translating it yields CASGPDTSSYNEQFF.

Notes on this clone: This likely comes from a read error, as the CDR3 has no conserved phenylalanine or tryptophan at its end. The chain joins TRBV27 to TRBJ2-7; 9 nucleotides match TRBD2. The CDR3 length is 17 residues. After removal of 2 bases from V and 0 bases from J, the junction contained 8 bases not matched to a gene. The V gene's germline CDR1 is MNHEY and CDR2 SMNVEV (reference sequence). The DNA of the CDR3 is TGTGCCAGCAGTTTAACGCTAGCGGGGACTTACTCCTACGAGCAGTACCTC. Its translation: CASSLTLAGTYSYEQYL.

This clone was recorded only once. V is TRBV18 and J is TRBJ2-1; D possibly uses TRBD1 or TRBD2 (5 bases each). CDR3 length equals 16 residues. V was cut by 5 bases and J by 3 bases, with 17 bases left in between. The germline CDR1 and CDR2 sequences are KGHSH and LQKENI. The chain's CDR3 is CASSYPGAYNYNEQFF. CDR3 nucleotides: TGTGCCAGCTCATACCCCGGGGCTTACAACTACAATGAGCAGTTCTTC.

This chain uses TRBV12-5 with TRBJ1-2, with D tentatively TRBD1 (5 bases). The germline CDR1 and CDR2 sequences are LGHNT and FRNRAP. There are 13 residues in the CDR3. V was pared by 7 bases and J by 3 bases, with 12 bases between. DNA for the CDR3: TGTGCTAGTGATCGGAGAGGGGACTATGGCTACACCTTC. Protein product: CASDRRGDYGYTF.

The rearrangement links TRBV29-1 to TRBJ1-2; 8 bases line up with TRBD1. This CDR3 has 13 amino acids. V shed 7 bases, J shed 8 bases, and the junction held 12 bases outside the gene matches. Looked up from germline, CDR1 is SQVTM and CDR2 is ANQGSEA. The CDR3 coding sequence is TGCAGCGCGAGGGCAGGGGGCGAAAGCGGCTACACCTTC. It specifies CSARAGGESGYTF.

The chain combines TRBV6-1 with TRBJ2-1; a possible D gene is TRBD2 (6 bases). This CDR3 has 16 residues. Per the germline V gene, CDR1 is MNHNS and CDR2 is SASEGT. Trimming took 0 bases from V and 5 from J, leaving 14 bases between them. CDR3 amino acids: CASSEAGGLRNNEQFF. In nucleotides, the CDR3 is TGTGCCAGCAGTGAAGCAGGAGGGTTACGAAACAATGAGCAGTTCTTC.

This chain's CDR3 is CASSLGAGRGYGYTF. The CDR3, as DNA: TGTGCCAGCAGCTTAGGGGCAGGGAGGGGGTATGGCTACACCTTC. The chain recombines TRBV7-8 with TRBJ1-2; TRBD1 might be the D (6 bases). CDR1 SGHVS and CDR2 FQNEAQ come from the germline V gene. Deletions cut 1 base from V and 5 bases from J, with 14 bases between. This CDR3 is built from 15 residues.

This clone was observed a single time. CDR3 protein: CASSDGIVQPQHF. The CDR3 bases are TGTGCCAGCAGTGATGGCATTGTGCAGCCCCAGCATTTT. The chain carries TRBV6-1 and TRBJ1-5; the D is unclear. The germline V and J ends were trimmed by 3 bases and 7 bases, with 10 bases remaining between them. The germline V gene has CDR1 MNHNS and CDR2 SASEGT. The CDR3 consists of 13 residues.

This rearrangement joins TRBV7-2 to TRBJ2-7; no definite D call. Germline CDR1 SGHTA, CDR2 FQGNSA. Trimming took off 1 base at V and 1 base at J, with 14 bases between the two ends. CDR3 length: 16 residues. This CDR3 reads CASSLGSWQWSYEQYF. The CDR3 DNA is TGTGCCAGCAGCTTAGGATCGTGGCAGTGGTCCTACGAGCAGTACTTC.

The table lists this clone with a count of one. The rearrangement links TRBV7-6 to TRBJ2-1; D not resolved. The CDR3 sequence is 12 residues long. The V and J ends lost 4 bases and 10 bases respectively, with 11 bases between them. Germline V gives CDR1 SGHVS, CDR2 FNYEAQ. CDR3 nucleotides: TGTGCCAGCAGCTCCCCGGTAGGGGAGCAGTTCTTC. The encoded protein is CASSSPVGEQFF.

The rearrangement joins TRBV7-9 to TRBJ2-2; the D is unclear. The V gene lost 5 bases and the J gene lost 4 bases, with 8 bases spanning the gap. The CDR3 is made up of 13 amino acids. Germline CDR1 and CDR2: SEHNR and FQNEAQ (reference sequence). CDR3 in amino acids: CASSHGLTGELFF. CDR3 DNA: TGTGCCAGCAGCCACGGGCTCACCGGGGAGCTGTTTTTT.

The rearrangement joins TRBV18 to TRBJ2-5; no clear D gene. CDR1 and CDR2 from the germline V gene are KGHSH and LQKENI. The CDR3 spans 13 residues. Trimming pared 3 bases from V and 1 base from J, leaving 6 bases between. The CDR3 DNA follows: TGTGCCAGCTCACCTCTTAGCCAAGAGACCCAGTACTTC. It translates to CASSPLSQETQYF.

This clone was seen once. This chain uses TRBV9 with TRBJ2-5, with D perhaps matching TRBD1 or TRBD2 (5 bases each). Germline V gene lookup returns CDR1 SGDLS and CDR2 YYNGEE. Trimming removed 4 bases from V and 4 bases from J, with 17 bases in between. CDR3 length: 15 amino acids. Here the CDR3 DNA reads TGTGCCAGCAGCCTCCGGGACCGGTGGGGAGAGACCCAGTACTTC. Its protein is CASSLRDRWGETQYF.

The chain couples TRBV6-5 to TRBJ1-3; no firm D call. The germline CDR1 and CDR2 sequences are MNHEY and SVGAGI. The CDR3 has 15 amino acids. With 0 bases removed from V and 3 bases from J, the gap between germline ends came to 9 bases. Here the CDR3 reads CASSYSWGGGNTIYF. DNA for the CDR3: TGTGCCAGCAGTTACTCCTGGGGTGGTGGAAACACCATATATTTT.

V and J are TRBV4-1 and TRBJ2-7, with D maybe TRBD1 (6 bases). The CDR3 length is 16 residues. Germline assignment: CDR1 MGHRA and CDR2 YSYEKL. With 1 base removed from V and 3 bases from J, the gap between germline ends came to 16 bases. The chain's CDR3 is CASSQGRGGKVYEQYF. The CDR3 coding sequence is TGCGCCAGCAGCCAAGGACGAGGGGGTAAGGTCTACGAGCAGTACTTC.

The chain has TRBV7-3 and TRBJ1-6; the D gene is possibly TRBD1 (6 bases). Germline CDR1 reads SGHTA; CDR2 reads FQGTGA. The CDR3 is 14 amino acids. The ends were cut back, 4 bases at V and 7 bases at J, with 11 bases in the middle. As DNA, the CDR3 is TGTGCCAGCAGCTCCAGGGGCCCCAATTCACCCCTCCACTTT. Encoded protein: CASSSRGPNSPLHF.